The rows below give T cell receptor beta chains drawn from one sample of a study of vaccination and CD4 T cells after COVID-19. What these receptors recognize is not known. TCRdb recomputed calls from the PCR reads with MiXCR, one row per CDR3 protein. The sample includes tens of thousands of distinct CDR3 sequences, around 48% of them seen just once. Sequenced input: CD4+ T cells from blood, cultured in vitro. The receptors originated from a human donor who had recovered from COVID-19. Each CDR3 is given with its conserved first and last residue. Fields, in order: D gene, CDR3 length, clone size, V gene, J gene, CDR3 protein, CDR3 DNA. A D gene is named only where the DNA matches it firmly. The size of a clone is reported for some rows only, either as once, few or many, or as a class for expanded clones.

d_gene: TRBD2
len: 16
abundance: few
v_gene: TRBV7-9
j_gene: TRBJ2-3
CDR3aa: CASSSYSGGDTDTQYF
CDR3nt: TGTGCCAGCAGCTCCTATAGCGGGGGGGACACAGATACGCAGTATTTT

d_gene: -
len: 13
abundance: -
v_gene: TRBV9
j_gene: TRBJ1-2
CDR3aa: CASSVGGSQGYTF
CDR3nt: TGTGCCAGCAGCGTAGGAGGGTCGCAAGGCTACACCTTC

d_gene: TRBD1
len: 14
abundance: -
v_gene: TRBV19
j_gene: TRBJ2-7
CDR3aa: CASSARQGSYEQYF
CDR3nt: TGTGCCAGTAGTGCCCGACAGGGGTCCTACGAGCAGTACTTC

d_gene: TRBD2
len: 18
abundance: -
v_gene: TRBV24-1
j_gene: TRBJ2-2
CDR3aa: CATSDPGLAGAVPGELFF
CDR3nt: TGTGCCACCAGTGACCCGGGACTAGCGGGAGCGGTCCCCGGGGAGCTGTTTTTT

d_gene: -
len: 14
abundance: -
v_gene: TRBV20-1
j_gene: TRBJ1-5
CDR3aa: CSADREYSNQPQHF
CDR3nt: TGCAGTGCTGACCGAGAGTATAGCAATCAGCCCCAGCATTTT

d_gene: TRBD1
len: 15
abundance: -
v_gene: TRBV19
j_gene: TRBJ2-5
CDR3aa: CASSRYRTGQETQYF
CDR3nt: TGTGCCAGTAGTAGATACCGGACAGGGCAAGAGACCCAGTACTTC

d_gene: -
len: 14
abundance: once
v_gene: TRBV9
j_gene: TRBJ1-2
CDR3aa: CASTPFEGDYGYTF
CDR3nt: TGTGCCAGCACCCCCTTCGAAGGGGACTATGGCTACACCTTC

d_gene: -
len: 15
abundance: -
v_gene: TRBV5-4
j_gene: TRBJ1-4
CDR3aa: CASSLDRGVNEKLFF
CDR3nt: TGTGCCAGCAGCTTGGATCGGGGGGTTAATGAAAAACTGTTTTTT

d_gene: TRBD2
len: 13
abundance: -
v_gene: TRBV20-1
j_gene: TRBJ2-1
CDR3aa: CSAQRGRPHEQFF
CDR3nt: TGCAGTGCTCAGCGGGGTCGCCCTCATGAGCAGTTCTTC

d_gene: -
len: 16
abundance: few
v_gene: TRBV24-1
j_gene: TRBJ2-3
CDR3aa: CATSDLGGEGTDTQYF
CDR3nt: TGTGCCACCAGTGATTTGGGAGGGGAGGGCACAGATACGCAGTATTTT

d_gene: -
len: 15
abundance: -
v_gene: TRBV6-5
j_gene: TRBJ1-2
CDR3aa: CASSYESVTVSGYTF
CDR3nt: TGTGCCAGCAGTTACGAGTCGGTGACAGTATCCGGCTACACCTTC

d_gene: -
len: 14
abundance: -
v_gene: TRBV18
j_gene: TRBJ2-5
CDR3aa: CASSPPGGEETQYF
CDR3nt: TGTGCCAGCTCACCACCGGGGGGCGAAGAGACCCAGTACTTC

d_gene: TRBD1
len: 15
abundance: -
v_gene: TRBV2
j_gene: TRBJ1-2
CDR3aa: CASSSQRGQGLGYTF
CDR3nt: TGTGCCAGCAGCTCTCAGAGGGGACAGGGACTTGGCTACACCTTC

d_gene: TRBD1
len: 16
abundance: once
v_gene: TRBV28
j_gene: TRBJ2-2
CDR3aa: CASSLVGTGGLGELFF
CDR3nt: TGTGCCAGCAGTTTAGTTGGGACAGGGGGCCTCGGGGAGCTGTTTTTT

d_gene: TRBD1
len: 14
abundance: -
v_gene: TRBV5-1
j_gene: TRBJ1-2
CDR3aa: CASSLAQGGYGYTF
CDR3nt: TGCGCCAGCAGCTTGGCGCAGGGGGGTTACGGCTACACCTTC

d_gene: -
len: 17
abundance: few
v_gene: TRBV10-3
j_gene: TRBJ2-1
CDR3aa: CAISNTPKESIFNEQFF
CDR3nt: TGTGCCATCAGTAATACCCCCAAGGAATCGATTTTCAATGAGCAGTTCTTC

d_gene: TRBD2
len: 16
abundance: few
v_gene: TRBV27
j_gene: TRBJ2-3
CDR3aa: CASSLFVAGGSDTQYF
CDR3nt: TGTGCCAGCAGTTTATTCGTGGCGGGAGGATCAGATACGCAGTATTTT

d_gene: -
len: 15
abundance: -
v_gene: TRBV28
j_gene: TRBJ2-5
CDR3aa: CASSQDRLGVGTQYF
CDR3nt: TGCGCCAGCAGCCAAGATAGGCTAGGCGTGGGGACCCAGTACTTC

d_gene: TRBD1
len: 15
abundance: -
v_gene: TRBV7-9
j_gene: TRBJ1-5
CDR3aa: CASSLGDRSRGPQHF
CDR3nt: TGTGCCAGCAGCTTAGGGGACAGGTCCCGTGGGCCCCAGCATTTT

d_gene: -
len: 16
abundance: -
v_gene: TRBV18
j_gene: TRBJ2-3
CDR3aa: CASSPNFGGGGDTQYF
CDR3nt: TGTGCCAGCTCACCCAACTTTGGGGGCGGAGGAGATACGCAGTATTTT

d_gene: -
len: 15
abundance: -
v_gene: TRBV11-2
j_gene: TRBJ1-5
CDR3aa: CASSLGGRGNQPQHF
CDR3nt: TGTGCCAGCAGCTTAGGGGGTAGGGGCAATCAGCCCCAGCATTTT

d_gene: TRBD1
len: 15
abundance: -
v_gene: TRBV6-1
j_gene: TRBJ1-3
CDR3aa: CASSRDRASGNTIYF
CDR3nt: TGTGCCAGCAGTCGGGACAGGGCCTCTGGAAACACCATATATTTT

d_gene: TRBD1
len: 14
abundance: -
v_gene: TRBV24-1
j_gene: TRBJ2-7
CDR3aa: CATSDPRTGGEQYF
CDR3nt: TGTGCCACCAGTGATCCGAGGACAGGGGGGGAACAGTACTTC

d_gene: TRBD2
len: 16
abundance: -
v_gene: TRBV24-1
j_gene: TRBJ2-5
CDR3aa: CATSGTSDGHVETQYF
CDR3nt: TGTGCCACCAGTGGGACTAGCGACGGGCATGTGGAGACCCAGTACTTC

d_gene: TRBD2
len: 13
abundance: few
v_gene: TRBV20-1
j_gene: TRBJ2-7
CDR3aa: CSARVAAGGEQYF
CDR3nt: TGCAGTGCTAGAGTTGCGGCGGGGGGGGAGCAGTACTTC

d_gene: TRBD1
len: 15
abundance: few
v_gene: TRBV30
j_gene: TRBJ1-5
CDR3aa: CAWSRDRGRNQPQHF
CDR3nt: TGTGCCTGGAGCCGGGACAGGGGTAGGAATCAGCCCCAGCATTTT

d_gene: TRBD1
len: 14
abundance: few
v_gene: TRBV11-2
j_gene: TRBJ1-2
CDR3aa: CASSSRDRYYGYTF
CDR3nt: TGTGCCAGCAGCTCCCGGGACAGATACTATGGCTACACCTTC

d_gene: -
len: 16
abundance: -
v_gene: TRBV7-9
j_gene: TRBJ2-7
CDR3aa: CASSPRRGVGGYEQYF
CDR3nt: TGTGCCAGCAGCCCTCGGAGGGGGGTTGGGGGCTACGAGCAGTACTTC

d_gene: TRBD2
len: 16
abundance: few
v_gene: TRBV7-2
j_gene: TRBJ2-1
CDR3aa: CASSWGGLAVDNEQFF
CDR3nt: TGTGCCAGCAGCTGGGGGGGACTAGCGGTAGACAATGAGCAGTTCTTC

d_gene: TRBD1
len: 15
abundance: few
v_gene: TRBV7-2
j_gene: TRBJ1-4
CDR3aa: CASSDSRTGSIELFF
CDR3nt: TGTGCCAGCAGCGATTCCAGGACAGGGTCGATAGAACTGTTTTTT

d_gene: -
len: 17
abundance: few
v_gene: TRBV6-1
j_gene: TRBJ2-5
CDR3aa: CASSEKFGGRRIMTQYF
CDR3nt: TGTGCCAGCAGTGAAAAGTTCGGGGGACGGCGGATTATGACCCAGTACTTC

d_gene: TRBD1
len: 20
abundance: -
v_gene: TRBV11-2
j_gene: TRBJ1-6
CDR3aa: CASSLARTGPSSSYNSPFHF
CDR3nt: TGTGCCAGCAGCTTAGCAAGGACAGGGCCGTCGAGCTCCTATAATTCACCCTTCCACTTT

d_gene: TRBD1
len: 16
abundance: -
v_gene: TRBV27
j_gene: TRBJ2-6
CDR3aa: CASSLQGATGANVLTF
CDR3nt: TGTGCCAGCAGTTTGCAGGGGGCGACTGGGGCCAACGTCCTGACTTTC

d_gene: -
len: 14
abundance: -
v_gene: TRBV18
j_gene: TRBJ1-6
CDR3aa: CASSTGGGNSPLHF
CDR3nt: TGTGCCAGCTCAACCGGGGGAGGTAATTCACCCCTCCACTTT

d_gene: TRBD2
len: 14
abundance: few
v_gene: TRBV5-8
j_gene: TRBJ2-1
CDR3aa: CASSGLEPYNEQFF
CDR3nt: TGTGCCAGCAGCGGACTAGAACCCTACAATGAGCAGTTCTTC

d_gene: -
len: 15
abundance: few
v_gene: TRBV20-1
j_gene: TRBJ1-1
CDR3aa: CSARERIKQRTEAFF
CDR3nt: TGCAGTGCTAGAGAGAGGATAAAGCAGAGGACTGAAGCTTTCTTT

d_gene: -
len: 20
abundance: -
v_gene: TRBV6-1
j_gene: TRBJ2-5
CDR3aa: CASSVRPGTGGSGGRETQYF
CDR3nt: TGTGCCAGCAGTGTTCGACCCGGGACAGGGGGTAGCGGGGGGCGAGAGACCCAGTACTTC

d_gene: -
len: 15
abundance: few
v_gene: TRBV5-4
j_gene: TRBJ1-6
CDR3aa: CASSLGAGLGSPLHF
CDR3nt: TGTGCCAGCAGCTTGGGAGCGGGCCTAGGTTCACCCCTCCACTTT

d_gene: -
len: 13
abundance: few
v_gene: TRBV20-1
j_gene: TRBJ2-3
CDR3aa: CSARSGGTDTQYF
CDR3nt: TGCAGTGCTAGATCTGGGGGCACAGATACGCAGTATTTT

d_gene: TRBD1
len: 13
abundance: -
v_gene: TRBV20-1
j_gene: TRBJ1-2
CDR3aa: CSALRDRGFGYTF
CDR3nt: TGCAGTGCTTTACGGGACAGGGGTTTTGGCTACACCTTC

d_gene: -
len: 14
abundance: -
v_gene: TRBV18
j_gene: TRBJ2-5
CDR3aa: CASSPGAGRETQYF
CDR3nt: TGTGCCAGCTCACCGGGGGCAGGCCGAGAGACCCAGTACTTC

d_gene: -
len: 16
abundance: -
v_gene: TRBV6-1
j_gene: TRBJ1-3
CDR3aa: CASKEYGPHSGNTIYF
CDR3nt: TGTGCCAGCAAGGAATATGGACCGCACTCTGGAAACACCATATATTTT

d_gene: TRBD1
len: 18
abundance: few
v_gene: TRBV11-3
j_gene: TRBJ1-1
CDR3aa: CASSLEEVGPGGRTEAFF
CDR3nt: TGTGCCAGCAGCTTAGAAGAAGTGGGCCCAGGGGGGCGGACTGAAGCTTTCTTT

d_gene: TRBD1
len: 15
abundance: -
v_gene: TRBV7-9
j_gene: TRBJ1-1
CDR3aa: CASSAGQQGNTEAFF
CDR3nt: TGTGCCAGCAGCGCGGGACAGCAAGGTAACACTGAAGCTTTCTTT

d_gene: -
len: 15
abundance: -
v_gene: TRBV6-5
j_gene: TRBJ1-2
CDR3aa: CASSYDGYLNYGYTF
CDR3nt: TGTGCCAGCAGTTACGACGGATACCTTAACTATGGCTACACCTTC

d_gene: -
len: 14
abundance: -
v_gene: TRBV20-1
j_gene: TRBJ2-5
CDR3aa: CSATPGTAQETQYF
CDR3nt: TGCAGTGCTACCCCCGGGACCGCACAAGAGACCCAGTACTTC

d_gene: TRBD2
len: 14
abundance: -
v_gene: TRBV7-6
j_gene: TRBJ2-1
CDR3aa: CASNPGRAYNEQFF
CDR3nt: TGTGCCAGCAACCCCGGGAGGGCCTACAATGAGCAGTTCTTC

d_gene: -
len: 14
abundance: -
v_gene: TRBV12-3/TRBV12-4
j_gene: TRBJ1-5
CDR3aa: CASSRWGAGQPQHF
CDR3nt: TGTGCCAGCAGCCGCTGGGGAGCGGGGCAGCCCCAGCATTTT

d_gene: TRBD2
len: 16
abundance: few
v_gene: TRBV7-2
j_gene: TRBJ2-3
CDR3aa: CASSPEGLVGTDTQYF
CDR3nt: TGTGCCAGCAGCCCCGAGGGACTAGTGGGCACAGATACGCAGTATTTT

d_gene: -
len: 15
abundance: -
v_gene: TRBV15
j_gene: TRBJ1-1
CDR3aa: CATSRGVGMNTEAFF
CDR3nt: TGTGCCACCAGCAGAGGAGTGGGAATGAACACTGAAGCTTTCTTT

d_gene: TRBD1
len: 16
abundance: -
v_gene: TRBV2
j_gene: TRBJ1-6
CDR3aa: CASSGGTGAPNSPLHF
CDR3nt: TGTGCCAGCAGTGGGGGGACAGGGGCCCCGAATTCACCCCTCCACTTT

d_gene: TRBD1
len: 14
abundance: few
v_gene: TRBV19
j_gene: TRBJ1-5
CDR3aa: CASSIGTGRKPQHF
CDR3nt: TGTGCCAGTTCGATAGGGACAGGTCGAAAGCCCCAGCATTTT